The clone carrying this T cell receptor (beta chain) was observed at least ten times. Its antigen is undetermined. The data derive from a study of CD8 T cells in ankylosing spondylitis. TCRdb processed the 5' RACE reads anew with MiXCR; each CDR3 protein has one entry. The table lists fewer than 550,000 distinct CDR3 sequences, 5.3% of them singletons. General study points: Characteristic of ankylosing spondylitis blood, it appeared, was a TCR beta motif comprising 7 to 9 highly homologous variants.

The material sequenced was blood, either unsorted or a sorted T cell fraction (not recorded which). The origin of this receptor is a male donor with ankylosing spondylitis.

DNA of the CDR3: TGTGCCAGCAGTTTAGCGGACTATGAGCAGTTCTTC. Protein sequence: CASSLADYEQFF. This chain joins TRBV12-3 or TRBV12-4 and TRBJ2-1; the D gene is possibly TRBD2 (5 bases). Trimming left V 0 bases short and J 8 bases short, with 5 bases between. CDR3 length equals 12 residues.